This entry lists 18 T cell receptor beta chains sequenced from one sample in a study of graft-versus-host responses after intestinal transplantation. Clones were read by immunoSEQ multiplex PCR, and TCRdb kept only the in-frame ones, dropping some. The sample carries about 39,000 clones, about 95% recorded once. For these TCRs, the target antigens are not known. The material was unstimulated CD8+ T cells sorted from spleen or lymph node cells, obtained before transplant. The receptors were sampled from a human donor who was the organ donor for an intestinal transplant.

V usage is TRBV5-1 and J usage is TRBJ1-2, with a weak D call TRBD1 (5 bases). Trimming shortened V by 2 bases and J by 0 bases, and 11 bases separated the two germline ends. The CDR3 is 15 residues long. Germline V gene data show CDR1 as SGHRS and CDR2 as YFSETQ. This CDR3 is CASSFLGDPNYGYTF. The CDR3, as DNA: TGCGCCAGCAGCTTTTTAGGGGATCCTAACTATGGCTACACCTTC.

This sequence joins TRBV27 and TRBJ1-1; 9 positions agree with TRBD1. V was pared by 1 base and J by 4 bases, with 10 bases of the junction left unmatched. Looked up from germline, CDR1 is MNHEY and CDR2 is SMNVEV (reference sequence). CDR3 length: 17 residues. The CDR3 loop is CASSLWTGEGGSTEAFF. Here the CDR3 DNA reads TGTGCCAGCAGTTTATGGACAGGGGAAGGAGGAAGCACTGAAGCTTTCTTT.

The chain combines TRBV2 with TRBJ1-4; D perhaps matches TRBD1 (6 bases). Germline CDR1 is SNHLY and CDR2 is FYNNEI. V was trimmed by 7 bases and J by 0 bases, leaving 12 bases between them. This CDR3 contains 15 residues. DNA for the CDR3: TGTGCCAGCAACGCCCGGACAGCAACTAATGAAAAACTGTTTTTT. Amino acid sequence: CASNARTATNEKLFF.

The rearrangement joins TRBV6-5 to TRBJ2-7, with D possibly being TRBD1 or TRBD2 (7 bases each). This CDR3 region has 15 residues. V shed 2 bases and J shed 6 bases, with 17 bases lying between them. Germline CDR1 and CDR2: MNHEY and SVGAGI. The CDR3 nucleotides read TGTGCCAGCAGTTACCCAACCAGGGGGGGCTTCGAGCAGTACTTC. Its translation is CASSYPTRGGFEQYF.

The genes are TRBV19 and TRBJ2-1, with 12 bases aligning to TRBD2. The CDR3 has 18 residues. V trimming: 0 bases; J trimming: 13 bases; junction bases outside the gene matches: 16. The V gene's germline CDR1 is LNHDA and CDR2 SQIVND (reference sequence). CDR3 sequence: CASSIEALLAGGPMRQFF. For the CDR3, the DNA is TGTGCCAGTAGTATAGAGGCCTTACTAGCGGGGGGCCCGATGAGACAGTTCTTC.

The chain uses TRBV6-5 and TRBJ2-7; TRBD1 might be the D (5 bases). From germline, CDR1 is MNHEY and CDR2 SVGAGI. The CDR3 runs 14 residues. Trimming removed 6 bases at V and 4 bases at J, with 16 bases between. The CDR3 nucleotides read TGTGCCAGCAGCCACTTTCTGGGGCCTTACGAGCAGTACTTC. It yields the protein CASSHFLGPYEQYF.

The chain combines TRBV4-2 with TRBJ2-5, with D uncertain. This CDR3 contains 16 residues. The V end was cut by 0 bases, the J end by 3 bases, with 14 bases between. The germline gives CDR1 LGHNA, CDR2 YNFKEQ. CDR3 nucleotide sequence: TGTGCCAGCAGCCAAGATCTCGGAATCAAGAAAGAGACCCAGTACTTC. Amino acids: CASSQDLGIKKETQYF.

The rearrangement links TRBV6-6 to TRBJ1-2; 7 nucleotides line up with TRBD1. Germline-derived CDR1 and CDR2 are MNHNY and SVGAGI (reference sequence). V shed 2 bases and J 3 bases; nucleotides not matched to a gene: 6. The CDR3 consists of 15 residues. Here the CDR3 DNA reads TGTGCCAGCAGTTACATTTCGGGACAGCACTATGGCTACACCTTC. It yields the protein CASSYISGQHYGYTF.

The CDR3 here is CAVRQGSTEAFF. The CDR3 nucleotides are TGTGCCGTCCGACAGGGGAGCACTGAAGCTTTCTTT. The chain uses TRBV5-4 and TRBJ1-1; 8 bases line up with TRBD1. The CDR3 runs to 12 residues. Germline lookup yields CDR1 SGHNT and CDR2 YYREEE (reference sequence). After removal of 10 bases from V and 4 bases from J, the junction contained 6 bases not matched to a gene.

The V gene is TRBV7-9, the J gene TRBJ1-1; no definite D call. Germline loops: CDR1 SEHNR, CDR2 FQNEAQ (reference sequence). CDR3 length: 13 amino acids. Trimming left V 3 bases short and J 6 bases short, with 11 bases between. CDR3 in amino acids: CASSLMPYPEAFF. DNA of the CDR3: TGTGCCAGCAGCTTGATGCCGTACCCTGAAGCTTTCTTT. The full variable domain, completed using reference TRBV7-9 and TRBJ1-1, is DTGVSQNPRHKITKRGQNVTFRCDPISEHNRLYWYRQTLGQGPEFLTYFQNEAQLEKSRLLSDRFSAERPKGSFSTLEIQRTEQGDSAMYLCASSLMPYPEAFFGQGTRLTVV.

V usage is TRBV27 and J usage is TRBJ1-1, with D unresolved. CDR1 and CDR2 (germline): MNHEY, SMNVEV (reference sequence). This CDR3 is 12 amino acids long. Trimming cost V 0 bases and J 5 bases, with 4 bases left between them. CDR3 sequence: CASSLSGTEAFF. CDR3 bases: TGTGCCAGCAGTTTATCTGGGACTGAAGCTTTCTTT.

V and J are TRBV5-1 and TRBJ2-2; D is ambiguous. V shed 0 bases and J shed 1 base, with 4 bases lying between them. There are 14 residues in the CDR3. CDR1 and CDR2 from the germline V gene are SGHRS and YFSETQ. The CDR3 bases are TGCGCCAGCAGCTTGGGACAGAACACCGGGGAGCTGTTTTTT. It codes for CASSLGQNTGELFF.

V usage is TRBV19 and J usage is TRBJ1-2; 7 bases align to TRBD1. V lost 5 bases and J lost 2; bases outside the gene matches: 2. CDR1 is LNHDA and CDR2 is SQIVND in the germline V gene (reference sequence). The CDR3 runs 13 residues. Here the CDR3 reads CASSPGGNYGYTF. The CDR3 DNA follows: TGTGCCAGTAGTCCAGGGGGAAACTATGGCTACACCTTC.

Here the CDR3 reads CASRRQGDYGYTF. CDR3 DNA: TGTGCCAGCAGACGACAGGGAGACTATGGCTACACCTTC. The gene calls are TRBV25-1 and TRBJ1-2; TRBD1 agrees at 7 bases. Germline trimming cut 6 bases from V and 3 bases from J; bases unmatched to any gene: 4. This CDR3 contains 13 residues. The germline gives CDR1 MGHDK, CDR2 SYGVNS.

The chain links TRBV6-8 to TRBJ2-1; D uncertain. V lost 3 bases and J lost 0, with 24 bases in between. Germline-derived CDR1 and CDR2 are MNHGY and SAAAGT. CDR3 size: 20 residues. The CDR3 region is CASSYQSPTLVSSSYNEQFF. For the CDR3, the DNA is TGTGCCAGCAGTTATCAATCTCCGACTTTGGTCTCTAGCTCCTACAATGAGCAGTTCTTC.

The V gene is TRBV11-3, the J gene TRBJ1-1, with TRBD1 identical over 8 bases. The CDR3 is 15 amino acids. The germline V gene has CDR1 SGHNT and CDR2 YENEEA. The trim removed 1 base at V and 2 bases at J, leaving 3 bases unmatched. The DNA for the CDR3 is TGTGCCAGCAGCTTAGGACAGGGGACCAACACTGAAGCTTTCTTT. Its protein product is CASSLGQGTNTEAFF.

The genes are TRBV4-3 and TRBJ2-1, with a possible D match to TRBD1 (6 bases). CDR3 length: 15 residues. V was pared by 4 bases and J by 3 bases, with 13 bases between. Per germline, CDR1 LGHNA and CDR2 YSLEER. CDR3 sequence reads: CASSLFWDNYNEQFF. CDR3 coding DNA: TGCGCCAGCAGCCTATTTTGGGACAACTACAATGAGCAGTTCTTC.

The rearrangement uses TRBV25-1 and TRBJ2-5; a weak D match, TRBD2 (8 bases). The germline V gene has CDR1 MGHDK and CDR2 SYGVNS. This CDR3 has 16 amino acids. V shed 1 base and J shed 4 bases, with 16 bases lying between them. CDR3 DNA: TGTGCCAGCAGTGAATGGGACGGGAGGGGGCGAGAGACCCAGTACTTC. This codes for CASSEWDGRGRETQYF.